The sequence of this T cell receptor (beta chain) was determined in a study of T cell repertoires in cytomegalovirus infection. Study in general: CMV infection plus the matching HLA type was flagged by public TCR beta signatures. Study outcomes and limitations: Dominating the ex vivo response were HLA-C-restricted CMV-specific TCR beta clonotypes.

As for this clonotype: Its antigen remains unidentified.

TCRdb fed the reads into MiXCR, producing one record per CDR3 protein. Here the sample spans approximately 730,000 distinct CDR3 sequences, around 32% being singletons. The source is a human donor in good health (CMV status not recorded). Some clones in this sample may be carry-over from other donors' samples. Material: cultured PBMCs, obtained from culture after CMV antigen stimulation.

CDR3 nucleotide sequence: TGCGCCAGCAGCCAGGTGCCGGTGGAGACCCAGTACTTC. Its translation is CASSQVPVETQYF. This chain joins TRBV4-1 and TRBJ2-5, with D hard to call. Trimming cost V 3 bases and J 5 bases, with 10 bases left between them. The CDR3 is 13 residues long. CDR1 and CDR2 from the germline V gene are MGHRA and YSYEKL.